The 29 T cell receptor beta chains below were found in one sample sequenced in a study of OX40 agonist ivuxolimab in advanced cancers. Library construction relied on the immunoSEQ multiplex PCR assay. As stored in TCRdb, this immuneACCESS dataset retains in-frame rearrangements with V and J assigned. A fraction of the clones does not appear; measured against another copy, unresolved V genes explain less than half of the discrepancy, and the remainder lacks a known reason. Here the sample has around 60,000 clones; 80% to 90% occur a single time. In total, the top ten clones hold more than 2.5% of the sample. This sample comprised CD4+ or CD8+ T cells sorted from blood, obtained in a trial of the OX40 agonist ivuxolimab. The origin of the receptors is an adult with an advanced solid tumor such as melanoma, head and neck, liver or kidney cancer.

The V gene is TRBV5-4, the J gene TRBJ2-7, with 11 positions matching TRBD2. The CDR3 covers 15 residues. The junction had 5 bases not matched to a gene; V was cut back by 4 bases and J by 2 bases. CDR1 and CDR2 from the germline V gene are SGHNT and YYREEE (reference sequence). CDR3 DNA sequence: TGTGCCAGCAGCAAAGGACTAGCGGGTACCTACGAGCAGTACTTC. The encoded protein is CASSKGLAGTYEQYF.

CDR3 sequence reads: CASSLAQGGANVLTF. In nucleotides, the CDR3 is TGTGCCAGCAGTTTAGCCCAGGGTGGGGCCAACGTCCTGACTTTC. The J gene is TRBJ2-6, the V gene TRBV6-5, with D possibly TRBD1 on 5 matching bases. This CDR3 contains 15 residues. In germline, CDR1 is MNHEY, CDR2 SVGAGI. V lost 4 bases and J 3 bases, leaving 10 bases between the germline ends.

About this clone itself: Different DNA sequences within this sample yield the same CDR3. The CDR3 sequence: CASSLSSDTQYF. The CDR3 bases are TGTGCCAGCAGCTTGAGTTCAGATACGCAGTATTTT. This chain uses TRBV5-4 with TRBJ2-3; D not resolved. This CDR3 is 12 amino acids long. CDR1 and CDR2 (germline): SGHNT, YYREEE (reference sequence). With 1 base removed from V and 4 bases from J, the gap between germline ends came to 4 bases.

The chain links TRBV6-5 to TRBJ1-6, with D tentatively TRBD1 (5 bases). Germline V gives CDR1 MNHEY, CDR2 SVGAGI. The CDR3 runs 15 residues. Trimming took off 6 bases at V and 10 bases at J, with 19 bases between the two ends. Written as DNA, the CDR3 is TGTGCCAGCAGGGGCGGGACGGCTTTTGTCTCACCCCTCCACTTT. This sequence encodes CASRGGTAFVSPLHF.

The chain combines TRBV10-3 with TRBJ2-1; 8 nucleotides match TRBD2. V gave up 5 bases and J gave up 4 bases; unmatched junction bases: 10. From germline, CDR1 is ENHRY and CDR2 SYGVKD. The CDR3 length is 16 residues. CDR3: CAISSIAAGGYNEQFF. For the CDR3, the DNA is TGTGCCATCAGTTCGATCGCCGCGGGAGGTTACAATGAGCAGTTCTTC.

The rearrangement links TRBV11-3 to TRBJ2-3; tentatively, D is TRBD2 (5 bases). V was cut by 5 bases and J by 4 bases, with 10 bases left in between. The CDR3 loop spans 13 amino acids. CDR1 is SGHNT, CDR2 YENEEA, per germline. The CDR3 sequence: CASSLPGADTQYF. CDR3 DNA: TGTGCCAGCAGCCTACCCGGGGCAGATACGCAGTATTTT.

The V and J genes are TRBV27 and TRBJ2-1, with TRBD2 as a possible D gene (5 bases). This CDR3 is built from 17 residues. From germline, CDR1 is MNHEY and CDR2 SMNVEV (reference sequence). Trimming pared 6 bases from V and 6 bases from J, leaving 24 bases between. CDR3 bases: TGTGCCAGCAGCCCTTCAGACCGAGACCCGGGGAGCAATGAGCAGTTCTTC. Translating it yields CASSPSDRDPGSNEQFF.

The chain links TRBV10-3 to TRBJ2-7, with 11 bases matching TRBD2. Per the germline V gene, CDR1 is ENHRY and CDR2 is SYGVKD. With 5 bases clipped from V and 0 bases from J, the junction kept 6 bases outside the gene matches. The length of the CDR3 is 16 residues. CDR3 DNA: TGTGCCATCAGTTCTAGCGGGAGGTCCAGCTCCTACGAGCAGTACTTC. The encoded protein is CAISSSGRSSSYEQYF.

The V and J genes are TRBV27 and TRBJ1-4, with 9 bases fitting TRBD1. The CDR3 is 15 amino acids. CDR1 is MNHEY, CDR2 SMNVEV, per germline (reference sequence). Unmatched junction bases numbered 9, after V lost 6 bases and J lost 7 bases. The CDR3 region has the DNA TGTGCCAGCAGCCGTGGGGGACAGGGAGGTGAAAAACTGTTTTTT. Translated, it gives CASSRGGQGGEKLFF.

V is TRBV2 and J is TRBJ1-5; tentatively, D is TRBD1 (6 bases). The V end lost 4 bases, the J end lost 0 bases, and 10 bases lay between the germline ends. In germline, CDR1 is SNHLY, CDR2 FYNNEI. The CDR3 is 15 amino acids. CDR3 residues: CASSGGAYSNQPQHF. In DNA, the CDR3 is TGTGCCAGCAGTGGGGGGGCATATAGCAATCAGCCCCAGCATTTT.

The J gene is TRBJ2-1, the V gene TRBV29-1; 11 bases map to TRBD2. Looked up from germline, CDR1 is SQVTM and CDR2 is ANQGSEA. V trimming: 7 bases; J trimming: 4 bases; junction bases outside the gene matches: 15. CDR3 length: 17 residues. The DNA for the CDR3 is TGCAGCGGAGCTCGACTAGCGGGAATTTCTCTGTACAATGAGCAGTTCTTC. Amino acids: CSGARLAGISLYNEQFF.

The genes are TRBV7-9 and TRBJ2-3; 8 positions match TRBD2. The CDR3 covers 16 residues. V shed 5 bases and J 4 bases; nucleotides not matched to a gene: 11. Germline CDR1 and CDR2: SEHNR and FQNEAQ (reference sequence). The CDR3 loop is CASSLLPAGDADTQYF. The CDR3 bases are TGTGCCAGCAGCCTCCTCCCAGCGGGAGATGCAGATACGCAGTATTTT. The variable domain in full, with the rest retrieved from reference TRBV7-9 and TRBJ2-3, is DTGVSQNPRHKITKRGQNVTFRCDPISEHNRLYWYRQTLGQGPEFLTYFQNEAQLEKSRLLSDRFSAERPKGSFSTLEIQRTEQGDSAMYLCASSLLPAGDADTQYFGPGTRLTVL.

The chain joins TRBV11-2 to TRBJ1-5; a possible D gene is TRBD1 (6 bases). Deletions cut 0 bases from V and 5 bases from J, with 11 bases between. CDR1 SGHAT and CDR2 FQNNGV come from the germline V gene. This CDR3 comprises 15 residues. CDR3 sequence reads: CASSLDSGGHQPQHF. CDR3 DNA: TGTGCCAGCAGCTTAGATTCGGGGGGGCATCAGCCCCAGCATTTT.

The chain combines TRBV28 with TRBJ2-7; D ambiguous. Trimming removed 7 bases at V and 1 base at J, with 14 bases between. Germline lookup yields CDR1 MDHEN and CDR2 SYDVKM. The CDR3 loop spans 14 amino acids. The DNA for the CDR3 is TGTGCCAGCATAGAAAGGTCTGAATCCTACGAGCAGTACTTC. It specifies CASIERSESYEQYF.

This clone came up a few times. V and J are TRBV5-4 and TRBJ2-5; the D is unclear. The germline V gene encodes CDR1 SGHNT and CDR2 YYREEE (reference sequence). The CDR3 covers 12 residues. With 3 bases removed from V and 1 base from J, the gap between germline ends came to 4 bases. The CDR3 region is CASSSTQETQYF. The CDR3 DNA sequence: TGTGCCAGCAGCTCAACCCAAGAGACCCAGTACTTC.

J is TRBJ1-2 and V is TRBV6-6, with D uncertain. The CDR3 has 13 amino acids. Germline V lookup: CDR1 MNHNY, CDR2 SVGAGI (reference sequence). Trimming removed 6 bases at V and 4 bases at J, with 12 bases between. CDR3: CASSPRPPYGYTF. The CDR3 DNA follows: TGTGCCAGCAGCCCCCGGCCACCCTATGGCTACACCTTC.

The genes are TRBV4-3 and TRBJ2-2, with 10 bases identical to TRBD2. Unmatched junction bases numbered 18, after V lost 0 bases and J lost 2 bases. The germline CDR1 and CDR2 sequences are LGHNA and YSLEER. The CDR3 length is 22 residues. CDR3 sequence (DNA): TGCGCCAGCAGCCAAGAATTCGGACTAGCGGAGAGAAGGGAGATTAACACCGGGGAGCTGTTTTTT. Residues: CASSQEFGLAERREINTGELFF.

This chain uses TRBV10-1 with TRBJ2-1; D may match TRBD1 or TRBD2 (5 bases each). Germline CDR1 WNHNN, CDR2 SYGVQD (reference sequence). Trimming shortened V by 8 bases and J by 2 bases, and 16 bases separated the two germline ends. This CDR3 contains 15 residues. The CDR3 DNA reads TGCGCCAGCGGGAACGGGGCAGGAACCTACAATGAGCAGTTCTTC. Translating gives CASGNGAGTYNEQFF.

The chain carries TRBV2 and TRBJ1-2; D remains unclear. V was shortened by 11 bases and J by 2 bases, with 18 bases between the two germline ends. CDR3 length: 14 residues. Germline V gene data show CDR1 as SNHLY and CDR2 as FYNNEI. The CDR3 loop is CADQRQAINYGYTF. The CDR3 DNA is TGTGCCGACCAACGTCAGGCGATAAACTATGGCTACACCTTC.

The chain combines TRBV28 with TRBJ2-5; D is undetermined. The V gene lost 6 bases and the J gene lost 4 bases, with 12 bases spanning the gap. CDR1 MDHEN and CDR2 SYDVKM come from the germline V gene. The CDR3 runs to 13 residues. The CDR3 here is CASSPGSGETQYF. The CDR3, as DNA: TGTGCCAGCAGCCCAGGTTCGGGAGAGACCCAGTACTTC.

This clone was counted only a few times. The V call is TRBV5-1, the J call TRBJ2-7, with D possibly TRBD2 on 6 matching bases. CDR1 and CDR2 (germline): SGHRS, YFSETQ. V lost 2 bases, J lost 2 bases, and 14 bases lay in between. The CDR3 has 15 residues. DNA for the CDR3: TGCGCCAGCAGCTTCGCAAGCGGGTATGCCTACGAGCAGTACTTC. It encodes CASSFASGYAYEQYF.

The CDR3 sequence: CASSERQGANYGYTF. CDR3 DNA sequence: TGTGCCAGCAGTGAGAGACAGGGGGCAAACTATGGCTACACCTTC. V usage is TRBV28 and J usage is TRBJ1-2, with 10 bases aligning to TRBD1. The V segment lost 5 bases and the J segment 2 bases; nucleotides outside the gene matches: 5. The germline gives CDR1 MDHEN, CDR2 SYDVKM. The CDR3 sequence is 15 residues long.

This chain links TRBV28 with TRBJ2-7; D ambiguous. The CDR3 runs to 14 residues. V was shortened by 6 bases and J by 4 bases, with 16 bases between the two germline ends. Germline lookup yields CDR1 MDHEN and CDR2 SYDVKM. CDR3 DNA: TGTGCCAGCAGCCCCGGTCCGGGTGGGTACGAGCAGTACTTC. This sequence encodes CASSPGPGGYEQYF.

The rearrangement joins TRBV4-1 to TRBJ2-5; no definite D call. V gave up 5 bases and J gave up 7 bases, with 17 bases separating them. Germline V gene sequence: CDR1 MGHRA, CDR2 YSYEKL. The CDR3 contains 14 residues. CDR3 amino acids: CASSEPGPDRTQYF. The CDR3 DNA reads TGCGCCAGCAGCGAGCCGGGCCCCGACCGGACCCAGTACTTC.

The chain recombines TRBV18 with TRBJ2-5; possibly TRBD2 for D (7 bases). The V gene's germline CDR1 is KGHSH and CDR2 LQKENI. The CDR3 length is 17 residues. Trimming stripped 6 bases from V and 5 bases from J, with 25 bases between. In nucleotides, the CDR3 is TGTGCCAGCTCGCCCCCCCCCAACGGGGGGCGGCGGGAGACCCAGTACTTC. Residues: CASSPPPNGGRRETQYF.

The chain links TRBV5-6 to TRBJ1-5, with D perhaps matching TRBD1 (5 bases). The CDR3 length is 15 residues. Germline CDR1 reads SGHDT; CDR2 reads YYEEEE. V was trimmed by 0 bases and J by 5 bases, leaving 12 bases between them. The CDR3 spells CASSLGGRDDQPQHF. The CDR3 DNA is TGTGCCAGCAGCTTGGGAGGGAGGGACGATCAGCCCCAGCATTTT.

The CDR3 sequence: CSVGGTLLYEQFF. CDR3 sequence (DNA): TGCAGCGTTGGAGGGACACTTCTCTATGAGCAGTTCTTC. The J gene is TRBJ2-1, the V gene TRBV29-1; tentatively, D is TRBD1 (6 bases). This CDR3 is 13 amino acids long. The germline V gene encodes CDR1 SQVTM and CDR2 ANQGSEA. Trimming cost V 4 bases and J 8 bases, with 15 bases left between them.

The gene calls are TRBV30 and TRBJ2-1; TRBD2 aligns across 14 bases. V gave up 2 bases and J gave up 5 bases; unmatched junction bases: 5. This CDR3 has 16 amino acids. Germline-derived CDR1 and CDR2 are GTSNPN and SVGIG (reference sequence). CDR3: CAWSPLTSGRDNEQFF. The CDR3 DNA reads TGTGCCTGGAGTCCCCTGACTAGCGGGAGGGACAATGAGCAGTTCTTC.

This clone appeared a single time. The chain carries TRBV2 and TRBJ2-5; 10 positions agree with TRBD1. Germline CDR1 reads SNHLY; CDR2 reads FYNNEI. J was trimmed by 4 bases and V by 5 bases; bases with no gene match: 7. The CDR3 runs 15 residues. The CDR3 spells CASSWGTGAPETQYF. The CDR3 bases are TGTGCCAGCAGTTGGGGGACAGGGGCCCCAGAGACCCAGTACTTC.